This TCR beta chain was documented in a study of Graves' ophthalmopathy and Graves' hyperthyroidism (dated by TCRdb to about 2018). A note on the overall study: Peripheral blood was collected before any treatment was given, at the time of initial diagnosis. To tell Graves' ophthalmopathy apart from Graves' hyperthyroidism, and to predict which patients would progress to ophthalmopathy, the study relied on TCR beta repertoire signatures. In total, 135 blood samples were TCR-sequenced: 43 ophthalmopathy, some 75 hyperthyroidism and around 17 hyperthyroidism-to-ophthalmopathy patients. A discovery set of 95 to 100 patients (under 45 ophthalmopathy, approximately 58 stable hyperthyroidism) was enrolled to explore V-J signatures distinguishing ophthalmopathy from hyperthyroidism. For independent validation, a separate cohort was made up of fewer than 20 hyperthyroidism patients plus 17 patients who later progressed from hyperthyroidism to ophthalmopathy. T-cell repertoires of thyroid tissue and blood were compared in 5 or 6 hyperthyroidism patients. Following sample collection, hyperthyroidism patients were given methimazole at a starting dose of 30 mg daily, and ophthalmopathy patients were given high-dose intravenous methylprednisolone.

CDR1 DFQATT and CDR2 SNEGSKA were looked up in the germline V gene (reference sequence). From the cysteine through the phenylalanine, the CDR3 covers 14 amino acids. Only the CDR3 part of the read is kept: 42 bases, read in frame from the first base. Germline trimming amounts to 5 bases on V and 7 bases on J, with 9 as the count of junction bases outside the gene matches. Ophthalmopathy patients had moderately to severely active disease, Clinical Activity Score of at least 3, NOSPECS grade of at least 4, and disease duration under 3 months. Patients with other autoimmune diseases, uncontrolled infections, pregnancy or lactation were excluded. Clinical symptoms, serum thyroxine, TRAb, thyroid ultrasound and orbital computed tomography were used for diagnosis. PBMCs were isolated from 7.5 to 10 ml of fresh peripheral blood by Ficoll-Paque density gradient centrifugation. Total RNA was extracted with Trizol reagent and quality-checked on an Agilent 2100 Bioanalyzer.

There are a few counts of this clonotype. The antigen it recognizes is unknown. No base-level quality is on record; no much larger clone is a single base apart. For repertoire sequencing, the TCR beta CDR3 regions were amplified from RNA transcripts. A first-round RT-PCR used HTBI primers with the Qiagen OneStep RT-PCR kit, followed by a second-round multiplex PCR, size selection and purification. Libraries were sequenced on an Illumina HiSeq2000 using paired-end 100 bp reads. In the authors' own workflow: SOAPnuke was used to process the reads, removing any read that contained adapters or uncalled bases, had a mean Phred below 15, or lacked an exact match to the constant primer or identifier. COPE v1.2.5 was used to merge high-quality paired reads. Each unique nucleotide sequence was treated as a clonotype, and MiTCR v1.1 was used to align the clonotypes to the IMGT TRB V, D and J references. The analysis was limited to V-J combinations with a frequency above 0.0001, which together covered more than 99% of repertoires. A TCR clonal expansion and chaos score per V-J combination was defined as the ratio of F50 clonal expansion to chaos observed in the TCRdist matrix. Welch's t-statistics and random forest were used to reduce features to approximately 13 V-J combinations, which were fed into a naive Bayes classifier. The similarity between thyroid and blood repertoires was quantified using the Morisita-Horn index. The public reads were run again by TCRdb, first through fastp at Q25 and then through MiXCR, and only productive beta chains were kept. Identical CDR3 protein sequences are pooled into one entry, listed with their most common genes and DNA. V and J calls and clone size were set by TCRdb, not the authors. The sample table lists some 750,000 distinct CDR3 sequences, approximately 40% of them with a count of one. Approximately 43% of the sample is held by the ten biggest clonotypes.

The research as a whole found: No statistical method was used to predetermine the sample size, and group allocation was not hidden from the investigators. In validation, the model predicted ophthalmopathy progression with 55% to 71% sensitivity and around 72% specificity; some twelve predicted patients were CT-confirmed with GO in a median of approximately 6.5 months. Among expanded thyroid clonotypes with frequency above 0.001, most also showed up in blood, which suggests that blood repertoires may reflect the thyroid immune response. The 13-signature model separated ophthalmopathy from stable hyperthyroidism with approximately 88% sensitivity and roughly 84% specificity in cross-validation, and 80%/75% in the test set.

The sequence is built from TRBV20-1 and TRBJ1-4, and 8 junction bases match TRBD1. This sequence originates from an adult man with Graves' ophthalmopathy. Sequencing used peripheral blood. At the DNA level, the sequence is TGCAGTGCTCTACTACAGGGGGGAGGTGAAAAACTGTTTTTT. Its protein product is CSALLQGGGEKLFF.